The sequence of this TCR beta chain was determined in a study of cytomegalovirus exposure and HLA in healthy donors. Broader study findings: High specificity and sensitivity for cytomegalovirus status were reported for the classifier. Researchers reported that a few CMV-associated chains were confirmed in vitro as CMV antigen-specific. Some public TCRs appeared in many individuals, while most sequences were rare.

Regarding this clone: The target antigen is unknown.

The method was immunoSEQ multiplex PCR; TCRdb's version includes in-frame clones alone and lacks a portion of them. This sample yields some 170,000 clones, of which less than 90% are seen a single time; 10% belongs to the top ten. The germline CDR1 and CDR2 sequences are SEHNR and FQNEAQ (reference sequence). CDR3 size: 13 residues. V dropped 2 bases and J dropped 3 bases, with 5 bases sitting between them. This TCR was recovered from a young man in good health and CMV-seropositive. The specimen was PBMCs. The V call is TRBV7-9, the J call TRBJ1-3; D is uncertain. The CDR3 nucleotides read TGTGCCAGCAGCTTACAGGTTGGAAACACCATATATTTT. This translates into CASSLQVGNTIYF.